These 14 T cell receptor beta chains were sequenced from one sample in a study of cytotoxic CD8 clonotypes in ibrutinib-treated CLL. Sequenced by immunoSEQ multiplex PCR; TCRdb stores in-frame clones only, minus some. The sample holds about 330,000 clones, over 55% seen once. Sequences were derived from PBMCs, sampled after 36 months of ibrutinib treatment. The receptors stem from a human donor with chronic lymphocytic leukemia.

The V and J genes are TRBV5-1 and TRBJ2-2; 10 nucleotides agree with TRBD1. Losses at the gene ends were 5 bases for V and 4 bases for J; bases not matched to a gene: 5. Germline CDR1 and CDR2: SGHRS and YFSETQ. This CDR3 comprises 15 residues. CDR3 in DNA: TGCGCCAGCAGATCGACAGGGGGCAGCACCGGGGAGCTGTTTTTT. Translation: CASRSTGGSTGELFF.

The chain recombines TRBV4-1 with TRBJ2-4; possible D gene TRBD1, 5 bases. Trimming removed 3 bases at V and 0 bases at J, with 15 bases between. Germline values: CDR1 MGHRA, CDR2 YSYEKL. The CDR3 covers 17 residues. CDR3 region: CASSHGDRNLAKNIQYF. Written as DNA, the CDR3 is TGCGCCAGCAGCCATGGTGACAGAAATCTAGCCAAAAACATTCAGTACTTC.

V usage is TRBV18 and J usage is TRBJ2-7, with TRBD1 as a possible D gene (5 bases). The CDR3 is made up of 15 amino acids. Germline V gene sequence: CDR1 KGHSH, CDR2 LQKENI. The V gene lost 4 bases and the J gene lost 3 bases, with 16 bases spanning the gap. CDR3 residues: CASSLRQSPIYEQYF. Here the CDR3 DNA reads TGTGCCAGCTCACTTAGACAGAGCCCTATCTACGAGCAGTACTTC.

The chain joins TRBV29-1 to TRBJ1-2, with D possibly TRBD1 on 6 matching bases. Germline V gene sequence: CDR1 SQVTM, CDR2 ANQGSEA. There are 13 residues in the CDR3. With 2 bases removed from V and 8 bases from J, the gap between germline ends came to 15 bases. CDR3 DNA sequence: TGCAGCGTTGAATATTCCGGGACATCCGGCTACACCTTC. Translation gives CSVEYSGTSGYTF.

V is TRBV29-1 and J is TRBJ2-3, with TRBD2 matching 11 bases. This CDR3 spans 17 amino acids. Germline V gene lookup returns CDR1 SQVTM and CDR2 ANQGSEA. Trimming at V came to 7 bases and at J to 4 bases, leaving 16 bases not matched to a gene. The CDR3 region is CSAERSTSGDGADTQYF. CDR3 DNA sequence: TGCAGCGCCGAAAGGTCGACTAGCGGGGACGGGGCAGATACGCAGTATTTT.

The chain has TRBV6-5 and TRBJ1-4; D remains ambiguous. CDR1 and CDR2 from the germline V gene are MNHEY and SVGAGI. The V and J ends lost 0 bases and 8 bases respectively, with 16 bases between them. The CDR3 length is 16 residues. CDR3 bases: TGTGCCAGCAGTTACTCGGGCCCGCAAAGAGGGGAAAAACTGTTTTTT. The encoded protein is CASSYSGPQRGEKLFF.

CDR3 in DNA: TGTGCCAGCAGCATTAGACTGAAACTCTATGGCTACACCTTC. It specifies CASSIRLKLYGYTF. The chain employs TRBV12-1 and TRBJ1-2. TRBV12-1 is classified as a pseudogene. The length of the CDR3 is 14 residues.

The V gene is TRBV7-9, the J gene TRBJ2-5; the match to TRBD2 covers 9 bases. With 6 bases clipped from V and 3 bases from J, the junction kept 17 bases outside the gene matches. The CDR3 covers 18 residues. Germline CDR1 and CDR2: SEHNR and FQNEAQ (reference sequence). The CDR3 coding sequence is TGTGCCAGCAGGCCCTCGCTAGGTCGGGCTAGCGGGGAAGAGACCCAGTACTTC. Its translation: CASRPSLGRASGEETQYF.

Remarks on this clone: Other DNA sequences within the sample encode an identical CDR3. This rearrangement joins TRBV9 to TRBJ2-5; the D gene is possibly TRBD1 (6 bases). Trimming cost V 2 bases and J 4 bases, with 9 bases left between them. CDR3 length: 13 residues. The germline V gene has CDR1 SGDLS and CDR2 YYNGEE. This CDR3 reads CASSVGGLETQYF. The CDR3 DNA reads TGTGCCAGCAGCGTTGGGGGCTTAGAGACCCAGTACTTC.

This chain links TRBV25-1 with TRBJ2-5; possibly TRBD1 for D (6 bases). V was trimmed by 1 base and J by 5 bases, leaving 20 bases between them. This CDR3 region has 17 residues. Germline lookup yields CDR1 MGHDK and CDR2 SYGVNS. As DNA, the CDR3 is TGTGCCAGCAGTGAATGGTGGTCAGGGGATAGGGTGGAGACCCAGTACTTC. It encodes CASSEWWSGDRVETQYF.

The chain has TRBV5-1 and TRBJ2-1; 10 nucleotides align to TRBD2. Germline CDR1 SGHRS, CDR2 YFSETQ. The CDR3 sequence is 16 residues long. Trimming at V came to 4 bases and at J to 7 bases, leaving 11 bases not matched to a gene. CDR3 amino acids: CASSPNLAGVRNEQFF. The CDR3 DNA follows: TGCGCCAGCAGCCCCAACCTAGCGGGAGTCAGGAATGAGCAGTTCTTC.

The rearrangement joins TRBV6-5 to TRBJ1-1, with no clear D. CDR1 MNHEY and CDR2 SVGAGI come from the germline V gene. The CDR3 is 13 residues long. The V end lost 4 bases, the J end lost 8 bases, and 14 bases lay between the germline ends. CDR3 in DNA: TGTGCCAGCAGTTTTGGACGGTCCTTAGAAGCTTTCTTT. Encoded protein: CASSFGRSLEAFF.

This clone has only a few counts. This same CDR3 is encoded by further DNA sequences in the sample. The J gene is TRBJ1-5, the V gene TRBV2; perhaps TRBD1 as D (5 bases). Trimming cost V 6 bases and J 2 bases, with 8 bases left between them. Germline V gene lookup returns CDR1 SNHLY and CDR2 FYNNEI. The CDR3 is 13 residues long. The CDR3 DNA reads as TGTGCCAGCAGGGGACGTGGCAATCAGCCCCAGCATTTT. Translated: CASRGRGNQPQHF.

This clone was observed a handful of times. This chain uses TRBV4-1 with TRBJ2-5, with TRBD1 identical over 8 bases. Trimming cost V 0 bases and J 2 bases; bases outside gene matches: 14. CDR3 size: 19 residues. CDR1 is MGHRA, CDR2 YSYEKL, per germline. This CDR3 is CASSQDKLKLRDRQETQYF. The CDR3 nucleotides read TGCGCCAGCAGCCAAGATAAGCTCAAGCTCCGGGACAGGCAAGAGACCCAGTACTTC.